This entry lists 4 T cell receptor beta chains sequenced from one sample in a study of Ad26.COV2.S vaccination and SARS-CoV-2 variants. This table comes from immunoSEQ multiplex PCR, and its TCRdb copy is limited to in-frame clones, with some not included. The sample carries 440,000 or so clones, less than 95% recorded once. Treatment noted: approximately 18 received Ad26.COV2.S at low or high dose, single or two shots; about five received placebo; per-sample allocation not given. Each sample was drawn 63 days after the first injection (of vaccine or placebo). Source: peripheral blood, taken in a trial of Ad26.COV2.S vaccine versus placebo. The receptors stem from a person aged 18 to 65 who received the Ad26.COV2.S COVID-19 vaccine or a placebo.

J is TRBJ2-5 and V is TRBV18; D not certain. Trimming took off 1 base at V and 1 base at J, with 7 bases between the two ends. The CDR3 extends over 14 amino acids. Per germline, CDR1 KGHSH and CDR2 LQKENI. The CDR3 sequence is CASSPLKIQETQYF. CDR3 sequence (DNA): TGTGCCAGCTCACCACTAAAGATCCAAGAGACCCAGTACTTC.

The chain has TRBV28 and TRBJ2-3, with 10 bases identical to TRBD2. Germline values: CDR1 MDHEN, CDR2 SYDVKM. The CDR3 sequence is 15 residues long. Losses at the gene ends were 3 bases for V and 4 bases for J; bases not matched to a gene: 4. The CDR3 DNA reads TGTGCCAGCAGTTTGAGCGGGAGGGTGTCAGATACGCAGTATTTT. Its translation: CASSLSGRVSDTQYF. Using reference TRBV28 and TRBJ2-3 for the parts outside the CDR3, the full variable domain is DVKVTQSSRYLVKRTGEKVFLECVQDMDHENMFWYRQDPGLGLRLIYFSYDVKMKEKGDIPEGYSVSREKKERFSLILESASTNQTSMYLCASSLSGRVSDTQYFGPGTRLTVL.

The CDR3 DNA reads TGTGCCAGCAGTCGAAAAGGACTTAACACTGAAGCTTTCTTT. Translating gives CASSRKGLNTEAFF. This chain joins TRBV6-5 and TRBJ1-1; D gene ambiguous. The germline V and J ends were trimmed by 5 bases and 2 bases, with 12 bases remaining between them. Germline V gene sequence: CDR1 MNHEY, CDR2 SVGAGI. This CDR3 is built from 14 residues.

V gene TRBV7-9 combines with J gene TRBJ2-5; 9 positions match TRBD1. Looked up from germline, CDR1 is SEHNR and CDR2 is FQNEAQ (reference sequence). Trimming removed 5 bases from V and 4 bases from J; junction bases left unmatched: 17. This CDR3 region has 18 residues. CDR3 nucleotide sequence: TGTGCCAGCAGCGGAACTAGGCCCGGGACAGGGACACCAGAGACCCAGTACTTC. Protein product: CASSGTRPGTGTPETQYF.